A selection of T cell receptor beta chains follows, all from one sample in a study of T cell clonotyping in hematopoietic cell transplantation. The method was immunoSEQ multiplex PCR; TCRdb's version includes in-frame clones alone and lacks a portion of them. The sample has around 26,000 clones; roughly 85% are singletons. The starting material was peripheral blood mononuclear cells, obtained before stem cell transplant. All receptors derive from a man aged 35 to 55 with acute myeloid leukemia. Some clones in this sample may be carry-over from other donors' samples. The CDR3 runs from the conserved cysteine through the conserved F or W.

V: TRBV28; J: TRBJ1-6; CDR3: CASSRPPLGNSPLHF
V: TRBV5-1; J: TRBJ2-5; CDR3: CASSLQRGGGETQYF
V: TRBV6-1; J: TRBJ2-3; CDR3: CASSQTHPRDTQYF
V: TRBV10-2; J: TRBJ1-1; CDR3: CASSESDREAFF
V: TRBV2; J: TRBJ2-3; CDR3: CASSEALLAGGATDTQYF
V: TRBV7-6; J: TRBJ2-1; CDR3: CASSSGALNEQFF
V: TRBV28; J: TRBJ2-7; CDR3: CASSSAPYEQYF
V: TRBV18; J: TRBJ1-1; CDR3: CASSLGQGNTEAFF
V: TRBV5-1; J: TRBJ1-2; CDR3: CASSPRQGNYGYTF
V: TRBV28; J: TRBJ1-4; CDR3: CASSLILGHEKLFF
V: TRBV5-1; J: TRBJ2-5; CDR3: CASSLQETQYF
V: TRBV7-9; J: TRBJ2-7; CDR3: CASSLGGAAYEQYF
V: TRBV11-3; J: TRBJ2-7; CDR3: CASPSSPWRETYEQYF
V: TRBV30; J: TRBJ1-5; CDR3: CAWSVPDGTGGGPQHF
V: TRBV5-6; J: TRBJ1-1; CDR3: CASSLRGTEAFF
V: TRBV11-2; J: TRBJ2-3; CDR3: CASSMPTVGSRDTQYF
V: TRBV28; J: TRBJ2-1; CDR3: CASRPGQGPYNEQFF
V: TRBV5-1; J: TRBJ2-4; CDR3: CASSLEGKSNIQYF
V: TRBV2; J: TRBJ1-5; CDR3: CASTRQGTNQPQHF
V: TRBV19; J: TRBJ1-1; CDR3: CASSISGQGRPTEAFF
V: TRBV30; J: TRBJ1-2; CDR3: CACNFPRDSGLSDGYTF
V: TRBV6-6; J: TRBJ2-6; CDR3: CATGTPGANVLTF
V: TRBV5-5; J: TRBJ2-1; CDR3: CASSLDGSYNEQFF
V: TRBV7-2; J: TRBJ1-2; CDR3: CASSRNGRGSDGYTF
V: TRBV5-5; J: TRBJ1-3; CDR3: CASSFSPAQSSGNTIYF
V: TRBV30; J: TRBJ1-2; CDR3: CAWSVWTGQLDYGYTF
V: TRBV19; J: TRBJ2-2; CDR3: CASSIEGGTGELFF
V: TRBV19; J: TRBJ1-1; CDR3: CASSTAGTGAEAFF
V: TRBV6-1; J: TRBJ2-7; CDR3: CASSEAQGQGAKQYF
V: TRBV6-1; J: TRBJ2-1; CDR3: CASSELPGQGRGEQFF
V: TRBV6-6; J: TRBJ2-3; CDR3: CASSYDRTFTQYF
V: TRBV11-3; J: TRBJ2-7; CDR3: CASSPRRADAYEQYF
V: TRBV6-1; J: TRBJ2-7; CDR3: CASSGDGTYEQYF
V: TRBV11-3; J: TRBJ2-2; CDR3: CASSFGAQGGYTGELFF
V: TRBV4-2; J: TRBJ1-2; CDR3: CASSQRTGTNYGYTF
V: TRBV6-5; J: TRBJ2-7; CDR3: CASSLSSTGAYEQYF